The clone carrying this T cell receptor beta chain appeared a few times. Its antigen is unidentified. This specimen comes from a study of T-cell memory formation after mild COVID-19. The study, taken as a whole, reports: In second-wave clones peaking day 37, SARS-CoV-2 specificity remained unconfirmed. Pre-infection memory showed some responding clones, and this suggested that cross-reactive memory joined.

The length of the CDR3 is 15 residues. The trim removed 5 bases at V and 6 bases at J, leaving 6 bases unmatched. The germline V gene has CDR1 MNHNY and CDR2 SVGAGI (reference sequence). TCRdb reprocessed the 5' RACE reads via MiXCR and lists one record per CDR3 protein. In the table there are roughly 450,000 distinct CDR3 sequences, about 20% of which are singletons. The V call is TRBV6-6, the J call TRBJ2-2; 10 bases fit TRBD2. This clonotype originated in an adult woman who had mild COVID-19 (a few samples of this study predate the infection). Cell type and time point are not known. The source material was PBMCs or a T cell subset sorted from them (not recorded which). This chain's CDR3 is CASSQRGGWSGELFF. DNA of the CDR3: TGTGCCAGCAGTCAGCGGGGGGGCTGGTCCGGGGAGCTGTTTTTT.